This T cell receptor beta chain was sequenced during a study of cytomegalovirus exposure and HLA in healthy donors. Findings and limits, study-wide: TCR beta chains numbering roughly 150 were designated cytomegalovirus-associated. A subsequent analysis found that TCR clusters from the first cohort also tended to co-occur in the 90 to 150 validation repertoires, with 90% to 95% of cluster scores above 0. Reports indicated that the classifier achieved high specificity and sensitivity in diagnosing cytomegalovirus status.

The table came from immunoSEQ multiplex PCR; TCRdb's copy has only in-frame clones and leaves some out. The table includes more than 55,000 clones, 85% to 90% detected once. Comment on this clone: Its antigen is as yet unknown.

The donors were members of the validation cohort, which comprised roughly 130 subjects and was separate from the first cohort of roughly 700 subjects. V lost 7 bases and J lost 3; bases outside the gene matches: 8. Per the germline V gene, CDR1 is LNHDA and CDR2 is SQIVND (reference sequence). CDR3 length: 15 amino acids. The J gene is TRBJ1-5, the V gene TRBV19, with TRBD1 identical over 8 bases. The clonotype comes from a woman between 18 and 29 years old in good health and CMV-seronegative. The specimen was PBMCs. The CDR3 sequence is CASKAWTGNNQPQHF. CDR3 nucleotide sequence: TGTGCCAGTAAAGCTTGGACAGGGAACAATCAGCCCCAGCATTTT.